This TCR beta chain was identified in a study of shared clonotypes between healthy human individuals. Comment on this clone: Its antigen is not identified.

Sequenced by immunoSEQ multiplex PCR; TCRdb stores in-frame clones only, minus some. The sample shows some 2,400,000 clones, around 95% of them seen only once. Whole-study findings and limits: Sampling was confined to blood; repertoires within tissues likely differ. Despite large depth, rarefaction showed incomplete sorted-subset sequencing. A reduction in generation probabilities was seen for non-shared clonotypes relative to those shared by all four donors.

The donors, all of them Caucasian adults, lived in Nashville, Tennessee. Sequenced input: naive CD4+ T cells sorted from blood. Sample subset: CD45RA+ positively selected. The clonotype was recovered from a man between 18 and 29 years old in good health.

CDR3 sequence (DNA): TGTGCCAGCAGTGCACCGGGACAGGGGTTCCCCCTCCACTTT. As protein: CASSAPGQGFPLHF. The V and J genes are TRBV28 and TRBJ1-6; TRBD1 matches 10 bases. The CDR3 runs to 14 residues. Germline V lookup: CDR1 MDHEN, CDR2 SYDVKM. Trimming took 5 bases from V and 13 from J; bases not matched to a gene: 8.